These T cell receptor beta chains were read from a single sample in a study of PD-L1 blockade in urothelial cancer. Clones were read by immunoSEQ multiplex PCR, and TCRdb kept only the in-frame ones, dropping some. The table shows roughly 25,000 clones, with 84% occurring only once. Sequencing used PBMCs, obtained around atezolizumab (anti-PD-L1) treatment. The receptors derive from a man aged 65-85 years with urothelial cancer. Each CDR3 is given with its conserved first and last residue. Each record gives: clone size, D gene, CDR3 length, V gene, J gene, CDR3 protein, CDR3 DNA. D genes are given only for firm matches. The size of a clone is reported for some rows only, either as once, few or many, or as a class for expanded clones.

>NA|NA|16|TRBV11-2|TRBJ2-6
CASSPLYSSGANVLTF
TGTGCCAGCAGCCCCCTCTACAGCTCTGGGGCCAACGTCCTGACTTTC
>NA|NA|20|TRBV9|TRBJ1-4
CASSVDAGGAGGRSGEKLFF
TGTGCCAGCAGCGTAGATGCTGGGGGGGCAGGAGGGCGGAGTGGCGAAAAACTGTTTTTT
>NA|TRBD2|13|TRBV28|TRBJ2-7
CASSRGDTYEQYF
TGTGCCAGCAGTCGGGGGGATACCTACGAGCAGTACTTC
>NA|TRBD2|14|TRBV5-1|TRBJ2-1
CASSLGGLGNEQFF
TGCGCCAGCAGCTTGGGTGGACTAGGGAATGAGCAGTTCTTC
>NA|NA|13|TRBV11-2|TRBJ2-5
CASTPGNQETQYF
TGTGCCAGCACTCCAGGGAACCAAGAGACCCAGTACTTC
>NA|TRBD2|15|TRBV27|TRBJ2-1
CASRGLAERYNEQFF
TGTGCCAGCAGGGGACTAGCGGAGAGGTACAATGAGCAGTTCTTC
>few|TRBD1|15|TRBV18|TRBJ1-1
CASSPGQGVNTEAFF
TGTGCCAGCTCACCTGGACAGGGTGTGAACACTGAAGCTTTCTTT
>NA|TRBD1|14|TRBV6-5|TRBJ2-2
CASKRGQNTGELFF
TGTGCCAGCAAAAGGGGGCAGAACACCGGGGAGCTGTTTTTT
>NA|TRBD1|13|TRBV29-1|TRBJ2-3
CSVRQGAGDTQYF
TGCAGCGTGAGACAGGGGGCGGGAGATACGCAGTATTTT
>NA|TRBD1|15|TRBV28|TRBJ2-7
CASRDSTGKPYEQYF
TGTGCCAGCAGGGACTCGACAGGGAAACCCTACGAGCAGTACTTC
>NA|NA|13|TRBV4-1|TRBJ2-5
CASSRSGEETQYF
TGCGCCAGCAGCCGCTCAGGGGAAGAGACCCAGTACTTC
>NA|TRBD1|15|TRBV6-1|TRBJ2-7
CASSVFTGTGDEQYF
TGTGCCAGCAGTGTCTTCACCGGGACAGGGGACGAGCAGTACTTC
>few|NA|14|TRBV7-9|TRBJ1-2
CASSPGDFPRGYTF
TGTGCCAGCAGCCCCGGGGACTTTCCTCGGGGCTACACCTTC
>NA|TRBD2|15|TRBV28|TRBJ2-1
CASSLLREWGNEQFF
TGTGCCAGCAGTTTATTGCGGGAGTGGGGCAATGAGCAGTTCTTC
>NA|NA|16|TRBV18|TRBJ1-2
CASSPPDRSGSDGYTF
TGTGCCAGCTCACCACCCGATCGGTCAGGGTCTGATGGCTACACCTTC
>NA|NA|16|TRBV19|TRBJ2-5
CASSVAGAGTLETQYF
TGTGCCAGTAGTGTCGCGGGGGCCGGGACCTTGGAGACCCAGTACTTC
>NA|TRBD2|16|TRBV19|TRBJ2-1
CASSNPDASGSNEQFF
TGTGCCAGTAGTAACCCCGATGCTAGCGGGAGCAATGAGCAGTTCTTC
>NA|TRBD1|16|TRBV5-1|TRBJ2-3
CASSPDRGLSTDTQYF
TGCGCCAGCAGCCCGGACAGGGGGCTGAGCACAGATACGCAGTATTTT
>NA|TRBD1|14|TRBV19|TRBJ2-7
CASSIGTGVSEQYF
TGTGCCAGTAGTATTGGGACAGGGGTTTCCGAGCAGTACTTC
>few|TRBD1|14|TRBV10-3|TRBJ2-7
CAISDMDRVHEQYF
TGTGCCATCAGTGACATGGACAGGGTCCACGAGCAGTACTTC
>NA|TRBD2|15|TRBV7-9|TRBJ2-1
CASSPSGGFFNEQFF
TGTGCCAGCAGCCCATCGGGGGGATTCTTTAATGAGCAGTTCTTC
>NA|NA|13|TRBV5-3|TRBJ2-3
CARSLDCTDTQYF
TGTGCCAGAAGCTTGGACTGCACAGATACGCAGTATTTT
>few|NA|15|TRBV11-2|TRBJ2-3
CASSLGGGRSNTQYF
TGTGCCAGCAGCTTAGGCGGGGGCAGGAGTAATACGCAGTATTTT
>NA|NA|12|TRBV11-2|TRBJ2-3
CASSLDQDTQYF
TGTGCCAGCAGCTTAGATCAAGATACGCAGTATTTT
>NA|TRBD1|16|TRBV29-1|TRBJ2-7
CSGRDRETRFSYEQYF
TGCAGCGGCCGGGACAGGGAGACTCGTTTCTCCTACGAGCAGTACTTC
>NA|TRBD1|19|TRBV30|TRBJ1-4
CAWSSTGGAGIRLNEKLFF
TGTGCCTGGAGCTCTACAGGGGGCGCAGGTATTAGGCTAAATGAAAAACTGTTTTTT
>NA|TRBD1|15|TRBV9|TRBJ1-4
CASSVTGTGYEKLFF
TGTGCCAGCAGCGTAACAGGGACAGGGTATGAAAAACTGTTTTTT
>NA|TRBD2|16|TRBV5-8|TRBJ2-1
CASSMGASGSYNEQFF
TGTGCCAGCAGTATGGGGGCTAGCGGGAGCTACAATGAGCAGTTCTTC
>once|NA|19|TRBV21-1|TRBJ2-6
CASSHTHRDRGTGANVLTF
TGTGCCAGCAGCCACACGCACCGGGACAGGGGCACTGGGGCCAACGTCCTGACTTTC
>few|NA|15|TRBV27|TRBJ2-4
CASSLSRQGRSIQYF
TGTGCCAGCAGTTTATCCAGGCAGGGCCGTTCAATTCAGTACTTC
>once|NA|13|TRBV6-5|TRBJ2-2
CATTTGYNGELFF
TGTGCCACAACCACAGGGTATAACGGGGAGCTGTTTTTT
>NA|TRBD2|16|TRBV9|TRBJ2-5
CASSGQLTSGWETQYF
TGTGCCAGCAGCGGCCAACTGACTAGCGGCTGGGAGACCCAGTACTTC
>NA|NA|12|TRBV19|TRBJ2-7
CASSSAGYEQYF
TGTGCCAGTAGTTCAGCAGGGTACGAGCAGTACTTC
>NA|TRBD2|16|TRBV7-2|TRBJ2-1
CASSLASSGTYNEQFF
TGTGCCAGCAGCTTAGCGTCCAGCGGGACCTACAATGAGCAGTTCTTC
>NA|TRBD1|14|TRBV5-1|TRBJ2-1
CASSYGTGLNEQFF
TGCGCCAGCAGCTATGGGACAGGGCTGAATGAGCAGTTCTTC